This passage covers 17 T cell receptor beta chains from one sample sequenced in a study of T cells after yellow fever vaccination. TCRdb passed the 5' RACE reads through MiXCR, listing each CDR3 protein once. In the table there are 250,000 or so distinct CDR3 sequences, less than 8.5% of which are singletons. The sequencing here drew on CD4+ T cells sorted from PBMCs, taken 15 days after the yellow fever booster vaccination. The receptor source for this set is a man younger than 40 who received the YFV17D yellow fever vaccine.

In its sample, this clonotype was seen once. The junction departs from the called germline gene at one end, perhaps through a read error. The CDR3 loop is CAISRGSGRGGANVLTF. The CDR3 nucleotides read TGTGCCATCAGCCGCGGTAGCGGGAGGGGTGGGGCCAACGTCCTGACTTTC. The chain employs TRBV7-9 and TRBJ2-6; 11 bases agree with TRBD2. In germline, CDR1 is SEHNR, CDR2 FQNEAQ (reference sequence). This CDR3 has 17 amino acids.

This clonotype was found many times. The chain recombines TRBV5-1 with TRBJ2-7; unclear D gene. Germline V gives CDR1 SGHRS, CDR2 YFSETQ. Trimming removed 4 bases from V and 3 bases from J, with 14 bases in between. This CDR3 has 14 residues. CDR3 loop: CASSPGPVNYEQYF. CDR3 in DNA: TGCGCCAGCAGCCCTGGACCGGTAAACTACGAGCAGTACTTC.

This clonotype was counted only a few times. The gene calls are TRBV7-9 and TRBJ2-5, with 8 bases fitting TRBD1. Germline V lookup: CDR1 SEHNR, CDR2 FQNEAQ (reference sequence). The CDR3 contains 14 residues. J gave up 9 bases and V 5 bases, and 11 bases lay outside the gene matches. This chain's CDR3 is CASSMDRVGGAQYF. DNA for the CDR3: TGTGCCAGCAGCATGGACAGGGTGGGCGGGGCCCAGTACTTC. The full variable domain, in which reference TRBV7-9 and TRBJ2-5 provide the parts outside the CDR3, is DTGVSQNPRHKITKRGQNVTFRCDPISEHNRLYWYRQTLGQGPEFLTYFQNEAQLEKSRLLSDRFSAERPKGSFSTLEIQRTEQGDSAMYLCASSMDRVGGAQYFGPGTRLLVL.

This clonotype was recorded at least ten times. The chain links TRBV7-2 to TRBJ2-7, with 11 bases fitting TRBD2. V lost 2 bases, J lost 2 bases, and 11 bases stayed unmatched. Germline V gene lookup returns CDR1 SGHTA and CDR2 FQGNSA. The CDR3 contains 18 residues. The DNA of the CDR3 is TGTGCCAGCAGCTTATCCTATGCCCCGACTAGCGGGGCCTACGAGCAGTACTTC. It encodes CASSLSYAPTSGAYEQYF.

This chain connects TRBV5-1 to TRBJ1-5, with D possibly matching TRBD1 (6 bases). This CDR3 has 14 residues. V was shortened by 0 bases and J by 10 bases, with 14 bases between the two germline ends. Germline CDR1 and CDR2: SGHRS and YFSETQ. The CDR3 sequence is CASSLEWGQSPQHF. The CDR3 DNA sequence: TGCGCCAGCAGCTTGGAATGGGGGCAAAGTCCCCAGCATTTT.

At least ten counts were recorded for this clonotype. The chain recombines TRBV4-3 with TRBJ1-6; 7 bases fit TRBD1. Germline assignment: CDR1 LGHNA and CDR2 YSLEER. The J segment lost 6 bases and the V segment lost 0 bases, leaving 2 bases of the junction unmatched. The CDR3 totals 15 residues. CDR3 DNA sequence: TGCGCCAGCAGCCAAGACGACAGGGTTAATTCACCCCTCCACTTT. Translation: CASSQDDRVNSPLHF.

This clonotype has more than one count but fewer than ten. CDR3 in DNA: TGTGCCAGCAAAAGACTAGCGGGTAATAACAATGAGCAGTTCTTC. Residues: CASKRLAGNNNEQFF. The J gene is TRBJ2-1, the V gene TRBV6-4, with TRBD2 identical over 10 bases. Per the germline V gene, CDR1 is MRHNA and CDR2 is SNTAGT. The V gene end was trimmed by 7 bases and the J gene end by 5 bases; junction bases not matched to a gene: 8. This CDR3 contains 15 residues.

This clonotype was observed a handful of times. This chain uses TRBV6-2 or TRBV6-3 with TRBJ2-6; D is perhaps TRBD1 (5 bases). Trimming shortened V by 11 bases and J by 0 bases, and 11 bases separated the two germline ends. The CDR3 is 14 residues long. Per germline, CDR1 MNHEY and CDR2 SVGEGT. The CDR3 coding sequence is TGTGCCGGGGCACCTGGCTCTGGGGCCAACGTCCTGACTTTC. It encodes CAGAPGSGANVLTF.

This clonotype was observed a few times. The rearrangement uses TRBV18 and TRBJ2-5; 10 bases line up with TRBD2. CDR3 length: 18 residues. From germline, CDR1 is KGHSH and CDR2 LQKENI. The junction had 17 bases not matched to a gene; V was cut back by 4 bases and J by 6 bases. CDR3 sequence: CASSRDLAGARDGKTQYF. CDR3 bases: TGTGCCAGCTCACGAGACCTAGCGGGAGCAAGGGACGGGAAGACCCAGTACTTC.

The sample holds many counts of this clonotype. The chain has TRBV20-1 and TRBJ2-7, with TRBD2 identical over 8 bases. V was clipped by 1 base and J by 4 bases; unmatched bases: 12. The germline gives CDR1 DFQATT, CDR2 SNEGSKA (reference sequence). CDR3 length: 16 amino acids. The CDR3 nucleotides read TGCAGTGCTAGAGGGGCTAGCGGGCCCTTATTATACGAGCAGTACTTC. Its translation: CSARGASGPLLYEQYF.

This clonotype has a count of ten or more. The V call is TRBV4-2, the J call TRBJ2-2; 10 nucleotides match TRBD2. CDR1 and CDR2 (germline): LGHNA, YNFKEQ. The CDR3 consists of 14 residues. V trimming: 4 bases; J trimming: 5 bases; junction bases outside the gene matches: 1. CDR3 sequence (DNA): TGTGCCAGCAGCCCACTAGCGGGAACCGGGGAGCTGTTTTTT. Amino acids: CASSPLAGTGELFF.

The sample holds one count of this clonotype. A read error may be the cause here, since a much bigger clone is one base away. The rearrangement uses TRBV6-6 and TRBJ1-2; no firm D call. V gave up 2 bases and J gave up 9 bases, with 13 bases separating them. This CDR3 has 13 amino acids. Germline loops: CDR1 MNHNY, CDR2 SVGAGI (reference sequence). CDR3 sequence: CASSYPPPLCYTF. CDR3 nucleotides: TGTGCCAGCAGTTACCCCCCTCCTCTTTGCTACACCTTC.

V usage is TRBV11-2 and J usage is TRBJ2-3; 10 bases map to TRBD1. After removal of 6 bases from V and 8 bases from J, the junction contained 17 bases not matched to a gene. This CDR3 spans 17 amino acids. Germline V gene sequence: CDR1 SGHAT, CDR2 FQNNGV. The CDR3 loop is CASRRWPGTGETITQYF. CDR3 nucleotide sequence: TGTGCCAGCAGAAGATGGCCCGGGACAGGGGAGACTATTACGCAGTATTTT.

This rearrangement joins TRBV20-1 to TRBJ1-4; D is possibly TRBD1 (5 bases). CDR3 length equals 13 residues. Trimming pared 5 bases from V and 8 bases from J, leaving 15 bases between. Germline-derived CDR1 and CDR2 are DFQATT and SNEGSKA (reference sequence). CDR3 coding DNA: TGCAGTGCTGGCGGACATGGGAACGAAAAACTGTTTTTT. This codes for CSAGGHGNEKLFF.

This clonotype was seen more than once but under ten times. This rearrangement joins TRBV18 to TRBJ1-4; D not certain. The CDR3 length is 11 residues. Germline V gene data show CDR1 as KGHSH and CDR2 as LQKENI. Trimming stripped 1 base from V and 8 bases from J, with 2 bases between. CDR3 nucleotide sequence: TGTGCCAGCTCACCACGAGAAAAACTGTTTTTT. As protein: CASSPREKLFF.

This chain joins TRBV4-3 and TRBJ1-6; possibly TRBD1 for D (5 bases). This CDR3 region has 16 residues. Trimming took 0 bases from V and 6 from J, leaving 12 bases between them. Germline values: CDR1 LGHNA, CDR2 YSLEER. CDR3 amino acids: CASSQDIRVGNSPLHF. The CDR3 DNA reads TGCGCCAGCAGCCAAGATATCAGGGTCGGTAATTCACCCCTCCACTTT.

The gene calls are TRBV10-3 and TRBJ2-3, with 12 bases that match TRBD2. Trimming removed 8 bases from V and 3 bases from J; junction bases left unmatched: 12. Germline V gives CDR1 ENHRY, CDR2 SYGVKD. CDR3 length: 17 amino acids. The chain's CDR3 is CAIGSPTSGSTTDTQYF. In nucleotides, the CDR3 is TGTGCCATCGGTTCCCCGACTAGCGGGAGCACAACAGATACGCAGTATTTT.